This T cell receptor beta chain was profiled in a study of cytomegalovirus exposure and HLA in healthy donors. Germline V CDR1 and CDR2: SGHNT, YENEEA. V was trimmed by 6 bases and J by 0 bases, leaving 24 bases between them. The CDR3 runs to 18 residues. PCR used 60 Vbeta primers and 13 Jbeta primers. The data were produced by immunoSEQ multiplex PCR, yet TCRdb's version contains in-frame clones alone and is incomplete. The repertoire holds roughly 160,000 clones, 65% to 85% seen once, with 6% to 9% in the top ten. Specimen: PBMCs. The chain has TRBV11-3 and TRBJ2-7; tentatively, D is TRBD1 (5 bases). The TCR originated in a woman in her 30s in good health and CMV-seropositive. CDR3 nucleotides: TGTGCCAGCAGTGTTAGGTTGGGGCGAGTTTCAAGCTCCTACGAGCAGTACTTC. It is translated as CASSVRLGRVSSSYEQYF. The full variable domain, with the rest looked up from reference TRBV11-3 and TRBJ2-7, is EAGVVQSPRYKIIEKKQPVAFWCNPISGHNTLYWYLQNLGQGPELLIRYENEEAVDDSQLPKDRFSAERLKGVDSTLKIQPAELGDSAVYLCASSVRLGRVSSSYEQYFGPGTRLTVT.